This T cell receptor (beta chain) emerged from a study of shared clonotypes between healthy human individuals. Repertoires were generated with immunoSEQ multiplex PCR, while TCRdb's copy carries only in-frame clones and drops some. Of around 700,000 clones listed, 55% to 75% are singletons. The sample was memory CD4+ T cells sorted from blood. Subset defined: CD45RA-negative fraction. The sequence was obtained from a woman under 40 in good health.

CDR3: CASSDQGDGYGYTF. CDR3 in DNA: TGTGCCAGCAGTGACCAGGGCGATGGATATGGCTACACCTTC. The gene calls are TRBV2 and TRBJ1-2; maybe TRBD1 (5 bases). The CDR3 has 14 residues. With 3 bases removed from V and 5 bases from J, the gap between germline ends came to 13 bases. The V gene's germline CDR1 is SNHLY and CDR2 FYNNEI.